This record looks at one T cell receptor (beta chain) sequence and its context. This clonotype was observed a handful of times. Its cognate antigen has yet to be identified. No quality values exist for individual bases; no much larger clone is one base distant. TCR cDNA was synthesized by 5'RACE template switching, through which a universal primer site and unique molecular identifiers were introduced. Priming of cDNA synthesis was performed from both the TCR alpha and TCR beta constant segments. Library amplification used two PCR steps, and the second PCR step added sample barcodes and sequencing adapters. Sequencing of libraries was done on Illumina HiSeq 2500 (2x100 bp) or NovaSeq (2x150 bp). As for how the authors treated the data: Demultiplexing of reads and collapsing into UMI consensus sequences were performed with MIGEC, and V(D)J alignment was carried out with MiXCR. Clonotypes responding to the vaccine were identified with edgeR on replicate PBMC samples, with the criteria of FDR below 0.01 and a log2 fold change above 5 up to day 15. CD4 or CD8 identity was assigned to each bulk clonotype according to whether the clonotype was present at higher abundance in the sequenced CD4 repertoire or the sequenced CD8 repertoire. The public reads were run again by TCRdb, first through fastp at Q25 and then through MiXCR, and only productive beta chains were kept. Identical CDR3 proteins give one entry, which carries the most common genes and DNA. These V and J calls derive from TCRdb rather than the authors' analysis. The sample table records about 360,000 distinct CDR3 sequences; around 6.4% of these occur just once. About 15% of the sample is taken by the ten largest.

The CDR3 sequence holds 15 residues, the cysteine and phenylalanine included. Solely the CDR3 DNA is kept, with 45 bases framed from the first base. V loses 0 bases, J loses 0 bases, and the germline ends lie 10 bases apart. The germline V gene gives CDR1 as SGHRS and CDR2 as YFSETQ. This sample is part of a study of T cells after yellow fever vaccination (dated by TCRdb to the late 2010s). In terms of the full investigation: The SMART-Seq v4 Ultra Low Input RNA kit was used to prepare libraries from fractions with low cell numbers. To follow T-cell clones before and after primary and booster YFV17D yellow fever vaccination, bulk TCR alpha and beta repertoires were sequenced over time. Two healthy male donors made up the cohort, one aged 18 to 30 years and the other aged 30 to 40 years. Blood was collected at multiple timepoints before and after primary and secondary immunization, and bulk PBMC replicates and cell subsets were isolated.

The paper as a whole reports these results and caveats: After the booster, most of the clones that had expanded following primary vaccination were detected again (roughly 97% of CD4 and 80% to 90% of CD8), which suggests that memory was broadly maintained. The secondary T-cell response was found to be weaker but faster than the primary response, with a peak reached on day 5 rather than on day 15. Because the study included only a couple of donors, the extent to which the findings can be generalized is limited. Computational filtering was required because FACS-sorted repertoires could contain abundant contaminating clonotypes from the bulk population. A small share of clonotypes was detected in both CD4 and CD8 compartments, with the overlap likely arising from convergent recombination.

Interpreted using the paper, the treatment or condition label stands for: live attenuated yellow fever vaccine strain. Two biological replicates of bulk PBMCs were collected at each blood-draw timepoint. PBMCs were isolated from peripheral blood using a standard Ficoll-Paque protocol. RNA was extracted with TriZol from bulk PBMCs, CD4 and CD8 fractions, and dextramer-positive and dextramer-negative fractions. The sample was PBMCs, taken 5 days after the yellow fever booster vaccination. The sequence joins TRBV5-1 to TRBJ2-7; too little of a D gene remains to name it. The sequence came from a man aged 25 to 45 who received the YFV17D yellow fever vaccine. CDR3 loop: CASSLAGSLSYEQYF. The nucleotides are TGCGCCAGCAGCTTGGCCGGCAGCCTCTCCTACGAGCAGTACTTC.